This TCR beta chain emerged from a study of blood T cell repertoires in COVID-19. Germline lookup yields CDR1 SGHTA and CDR2 FQGNSA. This CDR3 contains 15 residues. The trim removed 3 bases at V and 6 bases at J, leaving 2 bases unmatched. Produced via immunoSEQ multiplex PCR; TCRdb's table is partial and in-frame only. The table has approximately 200,000 clones, over 65% seen once. Sequenced: peripheral blood. This chain links TRBV7-2 with TRBJ2-1; 13 bases are shared with TRBD2. This clonotype was obtained from a person aged 65-85 years with COVID-19, enrolled during active disease. The CDR3 sequence is CASSFTSGGANEQFF. CDR3 bases: TGTGCCAGCAGCTTTACTAGCGGGGGGGCCAATGAGCAGTTCTTC.